The 8 T cell receptor beta chains below were found in one sample sequenced in a study of shared clonotypes between healthy human individuals. Sequenced by immunoSEQ multiplex PCR; TCRdb stores in-frame clones only, minus some. The sample has 2 million to 2.5 million clones, 90% to 96% seen once. The sample consisted of naive CD4+ T cells sorted from blood. The subset: CD45RA+ positively selected. The receptors here all came from a man between 18 and 35 years old in good health.

This chain uses TRBV28 with TRBJ2-5; no clear D. From germline, CDR1 is MDHEN and CDR2 SYDVKM. This CDR3 contains 12 residues. Trimming removed 7 bases at V and 5 bases at J, with 11 bases between. CDR3 bases: TGTGCCAGCAATGCCCAAATGGAGACCCAGTACTTC. Translated, it gives CASNAQMETQYF.

The chain joins TRBV4-3 to TRBJ2-7; D remains ambiguous. The germline V gene has CDR1 LGHNA and CDR2 YSLEER. V lost 0 bases and J 7 bases, leaving 13 bases between the germline ends. CDR3 length: 14 residues. CDR3 in amino acids: CASSQDFRAREQYF. The CDR3 DNA sequence: TGCGCCAGCAGCCAAGATTTCCGAGCTCGGGAGCAGTACTTC.

V is TRBV15 and J is TRBJ1-1; D gene uncertain. Germline V gene data show CDR1 as LNHNV and CDR2 as YYDKDF (reference sequence). Trimming shortened V by 3 bases and J by 5 bases, and 10 bases separated the two germline ends. The CDR3 has 13 residues. CDR3 nucleotide sequence: TGTGCCACCAGCAGTATAACGAAGACTGAAGCTTTCTTT. Its translation: CATSSITKTEAFF. Looking up the rest from reference TRBV15 and TRBJ1-1 gives the full variable domain: DAMVIQNPRYQVTQFGKPVTLSCSQTLNHNVMYWYQQKSSQAPKLLFHYYDKDFNNEADTPDNFQSRRPNTSFCFLDIRSPGLGDTAMYLCATSSITKTEAFFGQGTRLTVV.

Note on this clone: Distinct nucleotide sequences in the sample also encode this CDR3. The chain links TRBV18 to TRBJ2-7; D remains ambiguous. The germline CDR1 and CDR2 sequences are KGHSH and LQKENI. The CDR3 has 13 amino acids. Trimming left V 6 bases short and J 1 base short, with 10 bases between. The CDR3 loop reads CASSPSGSYEQYF. The DNA of the CDR3 is TGTGCCAGCTCGCCCTCGGGTTCCTACGAGCAGTACTTC.

As for this clone: Other DNA sequences of this sample code for an identical CDR3. The chain couples TRBV11-3 to TRBJ2-3; unclear D gene. The length of the CDR3 is 14 residues. Looked up from germline, CDR1 is SGHNT and CDR2 is YENEEA. Deletions cut 5 bases from V and 0 bases from J, with 9 bases between. The CDR3 DNA reads as TGTGCCAGCAGCCTTAACCCCAGCACAGATACGCAGTATTTT. Its protein is CASSLNPSTDTQYF.

This chain connects TRBV5-4 to TRBJ1-5, with TRBD1 matching 8 bases. In germline, CDR1 is SGHNT, CDR2 YYREEE (reference sequence). The CDR3 spans 20 residues. V gave up 5 bases and J gave up 0 bases; unmatched junction bases: 19. The DNA of the CDR3 is TGTGCCAGCAGTTCTAAACCGGGACAGGAAGTATCTTATAGCAATCAGCCCCAGCATTTT. Translated: CASSSKPGQEVSYSNQPQHF.

In this sample, this clone turned up once. The chain carries TRBV5-1 and TRBJ2-7; either TRBD1 or TRBD2 may supply D (5 bases each). V lost 4 bases and J 6 bases, leaving 23 bases between the germline ends. The V gene's germline CDR1 is SGHRS and CDR2 YFSETQ. The CDR3 is made up of 16 amino acids. DNA of the CDR3: TGCGCCAGCAGCGCCGGTCCCGGGACGGACCTCACCGAGCAGTACTTC. Its translation: CASSAGPGTDLTEQYF. Supplemented by reference TRBV5-1 and TRBJ2-7, the full variable domain reads KAGVTQTPRYLIKTRGQQVTLSCSPISGHRSVSWYQQTPGQGLQFLFEYFSETQRNKGNFPGRFSGRQFSNSRSEMNVSTLELGDSALYLCASSAGPGTDLTEQYFGPGTRLTVT.

The gene calls are TRBV7-9 and TRBJ2-5; TRBD1 might be the D (6 bases). CDR1 and CDR2 (germline): SEHNR, FQNEAQ (reference sequence). V lost 5 bases to trimming and J lost 3 bases, with 16 bases between them. The CDR3 is 15 residues long. The DNA for the CDR3 is TGTGCCAGCAGCCCCCGACAGGTTCGGAAAGAGACCCAGTACTTC. This codes for CASSPRQVRKETQYF.